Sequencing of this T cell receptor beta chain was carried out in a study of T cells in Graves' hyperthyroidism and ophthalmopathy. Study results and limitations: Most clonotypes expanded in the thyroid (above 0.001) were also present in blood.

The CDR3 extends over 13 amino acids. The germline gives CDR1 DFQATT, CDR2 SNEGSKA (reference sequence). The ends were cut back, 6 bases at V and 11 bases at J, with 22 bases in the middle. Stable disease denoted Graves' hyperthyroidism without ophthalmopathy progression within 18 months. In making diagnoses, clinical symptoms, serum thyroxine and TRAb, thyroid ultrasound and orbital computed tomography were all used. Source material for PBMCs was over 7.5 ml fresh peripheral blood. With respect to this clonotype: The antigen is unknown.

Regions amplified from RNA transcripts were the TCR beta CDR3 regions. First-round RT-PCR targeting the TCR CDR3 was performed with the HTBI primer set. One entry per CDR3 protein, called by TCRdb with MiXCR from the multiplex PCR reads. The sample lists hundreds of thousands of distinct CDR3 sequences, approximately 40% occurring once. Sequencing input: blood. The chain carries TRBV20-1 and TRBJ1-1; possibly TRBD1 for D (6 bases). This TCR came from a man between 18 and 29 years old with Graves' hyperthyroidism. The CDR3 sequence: CSALEGGKITAFF. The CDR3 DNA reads TGCAGTGCCCTTGAAGGGGGAAAAATTACGGCTTTCTTT.